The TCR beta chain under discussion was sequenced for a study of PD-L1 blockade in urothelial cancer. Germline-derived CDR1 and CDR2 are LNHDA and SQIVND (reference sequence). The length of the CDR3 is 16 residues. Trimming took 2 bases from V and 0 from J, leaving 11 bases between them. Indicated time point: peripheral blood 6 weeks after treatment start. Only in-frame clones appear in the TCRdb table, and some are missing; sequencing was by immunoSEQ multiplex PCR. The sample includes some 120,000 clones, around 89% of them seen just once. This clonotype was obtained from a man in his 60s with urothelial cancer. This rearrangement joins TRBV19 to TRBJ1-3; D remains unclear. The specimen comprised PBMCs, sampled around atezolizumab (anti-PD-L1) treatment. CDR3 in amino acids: CASSITRTTSGNTIYF. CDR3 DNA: TGTGCCAGTAGTATAACACGGACTACCTCTGGAAACACCATATATTTT.